This T cell receptor beta chain was recorded in a study of shared clonotypes between healthy human individuals. The study's findings and limits: An anticipated effect of sequencing depth on clonotype sharing among donors was recognized.

The test was conducted at deep level. It was on ten immunoSEQ deep assay plates that unsorted PBMC DNA was sequenced. Assay used: immunoSEQ multiplex PCR; TCRdb lists only in-frame clones, some missing. This sample carries more than 400,000 clones, about 72% of them seen once, and the ten largest clones take approximately 12%. Concerning this clone: Its antigen is still unknown.

The receptor's source is a woman aged 40 to 50 in good health. Some clones in this sample may be carry-over from other donors' samples. Sequenced material: PBMCs.

The CDR3 nucleotides read TGTGCCAGCAGTGAACCTAGACAGGGGGTAAATTCACCCCTCCACTTT. Translation: CASSEPRQGVNSPLHF. The V call is TRBV25-1, the J call TRBJ1-6; 9 bases are a match to TRBD1. CDR1 is MGHDK, CDR2 SYGVNS, per germline. This CDR3 region has 16 residues. V was pared by 2 bases and J by 7 bases, with 6 bases of the junction left unmatched.